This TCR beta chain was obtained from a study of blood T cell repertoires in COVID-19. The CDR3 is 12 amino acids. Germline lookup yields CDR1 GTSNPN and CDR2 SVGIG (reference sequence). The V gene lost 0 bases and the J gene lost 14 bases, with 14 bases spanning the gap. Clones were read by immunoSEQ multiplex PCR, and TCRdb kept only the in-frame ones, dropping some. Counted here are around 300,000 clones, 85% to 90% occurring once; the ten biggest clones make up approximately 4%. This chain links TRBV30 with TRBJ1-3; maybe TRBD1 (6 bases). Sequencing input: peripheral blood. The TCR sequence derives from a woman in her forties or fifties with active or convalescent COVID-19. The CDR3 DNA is TGTGCCTGGAGTGTAAAGGGGGGGGCATTATATTTT. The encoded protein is CAWSVKGGALYF.